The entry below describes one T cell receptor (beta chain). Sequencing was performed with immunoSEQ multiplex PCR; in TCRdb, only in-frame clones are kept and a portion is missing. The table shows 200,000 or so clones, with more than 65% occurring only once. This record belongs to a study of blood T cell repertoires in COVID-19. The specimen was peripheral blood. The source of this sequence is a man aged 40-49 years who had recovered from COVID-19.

The CDR3 reads CASSLPENIQYF. The CDR3 DNA reads as TGTGCCAGCAGCTTGCCAGAAAACATTCAGTACTTC. The chain joins TRBV5-8 to TRBJ2-4; D is uncertain. Deletions cut 1 base from V and 5 bases from J, with 4 bases between. Germline lookup yields CDR1 SGHTS and CDR2 YDEGEE. This CDR3 has 12 residues.